The following is a T cell receptor beta chain sequence with its context. This CDR3 region has 14 residues. Germline V gene sequence: CDR1 LNHDA, CDR2 SQIVND (reference sequence). This record comes from a study of T cells expressing NK-cell markers. Study background: From sorted CD3+CD56+NKG2C+, CD3+CD56+NKG2C- and CD3+CD56-NKG2C+ T cells came the TCR beta repertoires.

With the 5' RACE reads reprocessed, TCRdb shows one record per CDR3 protein and no DNA. Its table lists 400,000 to 550,000 distinct CDR3 sequences. This sequence joins TRBV19 and TRBJ1-1; the D call from TCRdb, TRBD1, cannot be confirmed without DNA. The TCR was taken from a woman aged 18-70 years in good health. Sequenced: blood T cells: a sorted CD56 or NKG2C T cell subset, CD4+ or CD8+ T cells, or bulk PBMC T cells (not recorded which). The CDR3 loop is CASSEGAVNTEAFF.